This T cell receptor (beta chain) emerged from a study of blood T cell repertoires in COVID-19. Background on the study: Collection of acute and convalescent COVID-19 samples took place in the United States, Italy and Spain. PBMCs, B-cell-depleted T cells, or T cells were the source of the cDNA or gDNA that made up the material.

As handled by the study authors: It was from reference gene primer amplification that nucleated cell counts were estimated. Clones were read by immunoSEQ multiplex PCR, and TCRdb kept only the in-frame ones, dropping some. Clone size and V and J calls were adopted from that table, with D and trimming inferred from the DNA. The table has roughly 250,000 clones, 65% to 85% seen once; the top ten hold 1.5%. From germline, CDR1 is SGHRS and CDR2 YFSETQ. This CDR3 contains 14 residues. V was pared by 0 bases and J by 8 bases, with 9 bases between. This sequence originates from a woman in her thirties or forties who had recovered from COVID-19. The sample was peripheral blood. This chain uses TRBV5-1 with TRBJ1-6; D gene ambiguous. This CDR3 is CASSLVASDSPLHF. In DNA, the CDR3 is TGCGCCAGCAGCTTGGTAGCATCCGATTCACCCCTCCACTTT.